Given below is one TCR beta chain in context. The antigen is unknown. RNA transcripts served as the template for amplifying TCR beta CDR3 regions. First-round RT-PCR with HTBI primers amplified the TCR CDR3 region. TCRdb re-analysed the multiplex PCR reads in MiXCR, keeping a single row per CDR3 protein. The sample lists 350,000 to 500,000 distinct CDR3 sequences, roughly 15% seen once, with around 5.3% in the top ten. The sample belongs to a study of T cells in Graves' hyperthyroidism and ophthalmopathy. Study-level background: Peripheral blood was obtained at initial diagnosis, preceding any treatment.

Study results and caveats: From stable hyperthyroidism, ophthalmopathy was separated by a 13 V-J model. Expanded thyroid clonotypes (above 0.001) were mostly also found in blood.

V gave up 3 bases and J gave up 5 bases, with 10 bases separating them. The CDR3 is 13 residues long. Germline lookup yields CDR1 LGHDT and CDR2 YNNKEL (reference sequence). A lack of ophthalmopathy progression within 18 months defined stable Graves' hyperthyroidism. Sequenced input: blood. The source is a woman between 18 and 29 years old with Graves' hyperthyroidism. This chain uses TRBV3-1 with TRBJ2-5, with D perhaps TRBD1 or TRBD2 (5 bases each). The CDR3 DNA follows: TGTGCCAGCAGCCAGAGGGGAACGGAGACCCAGTACTTC. Protein product: CASSQRGTETQYF.